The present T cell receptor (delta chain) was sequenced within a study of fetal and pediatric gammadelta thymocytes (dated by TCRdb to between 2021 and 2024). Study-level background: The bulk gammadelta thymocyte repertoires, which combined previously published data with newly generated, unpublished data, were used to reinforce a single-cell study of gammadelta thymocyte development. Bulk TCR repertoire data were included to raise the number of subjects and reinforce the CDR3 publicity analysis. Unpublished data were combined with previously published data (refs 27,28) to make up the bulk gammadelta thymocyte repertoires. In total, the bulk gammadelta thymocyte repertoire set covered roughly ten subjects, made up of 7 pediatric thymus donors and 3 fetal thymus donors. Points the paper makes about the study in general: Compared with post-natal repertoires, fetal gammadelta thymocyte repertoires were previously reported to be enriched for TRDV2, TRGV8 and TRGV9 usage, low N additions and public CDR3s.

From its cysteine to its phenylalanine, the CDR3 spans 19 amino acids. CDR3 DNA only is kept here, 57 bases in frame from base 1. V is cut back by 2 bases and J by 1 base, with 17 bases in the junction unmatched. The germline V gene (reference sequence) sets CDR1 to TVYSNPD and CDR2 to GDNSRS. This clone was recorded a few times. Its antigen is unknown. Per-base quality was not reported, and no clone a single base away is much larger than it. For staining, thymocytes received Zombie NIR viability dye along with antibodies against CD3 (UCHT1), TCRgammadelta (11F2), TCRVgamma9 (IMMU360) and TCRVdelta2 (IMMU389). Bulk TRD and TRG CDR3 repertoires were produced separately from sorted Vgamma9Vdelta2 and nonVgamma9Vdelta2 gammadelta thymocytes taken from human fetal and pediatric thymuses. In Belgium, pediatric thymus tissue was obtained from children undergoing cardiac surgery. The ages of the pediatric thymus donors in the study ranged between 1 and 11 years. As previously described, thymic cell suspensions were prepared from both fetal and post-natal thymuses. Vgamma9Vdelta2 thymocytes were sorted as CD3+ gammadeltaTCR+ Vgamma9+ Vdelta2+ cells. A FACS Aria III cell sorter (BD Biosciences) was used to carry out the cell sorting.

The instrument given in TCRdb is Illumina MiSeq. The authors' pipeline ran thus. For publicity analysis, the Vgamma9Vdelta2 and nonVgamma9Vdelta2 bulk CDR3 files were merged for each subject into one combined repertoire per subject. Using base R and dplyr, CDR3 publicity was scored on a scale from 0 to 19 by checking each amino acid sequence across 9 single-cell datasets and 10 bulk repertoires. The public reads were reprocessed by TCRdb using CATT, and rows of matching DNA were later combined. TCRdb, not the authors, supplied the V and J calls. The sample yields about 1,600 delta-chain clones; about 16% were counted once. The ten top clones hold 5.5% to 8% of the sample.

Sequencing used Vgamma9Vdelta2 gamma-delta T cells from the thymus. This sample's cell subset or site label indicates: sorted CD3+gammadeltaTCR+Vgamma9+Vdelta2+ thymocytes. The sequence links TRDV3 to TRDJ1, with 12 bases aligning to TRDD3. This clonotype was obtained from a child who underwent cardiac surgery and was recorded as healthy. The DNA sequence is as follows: TGTGCCTTTTTTCCGGTCATCGTACTGGGGGATACCCCCACCGATAAACTCATCTTT. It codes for CAFFPVIVLGDTPTDKLIF.